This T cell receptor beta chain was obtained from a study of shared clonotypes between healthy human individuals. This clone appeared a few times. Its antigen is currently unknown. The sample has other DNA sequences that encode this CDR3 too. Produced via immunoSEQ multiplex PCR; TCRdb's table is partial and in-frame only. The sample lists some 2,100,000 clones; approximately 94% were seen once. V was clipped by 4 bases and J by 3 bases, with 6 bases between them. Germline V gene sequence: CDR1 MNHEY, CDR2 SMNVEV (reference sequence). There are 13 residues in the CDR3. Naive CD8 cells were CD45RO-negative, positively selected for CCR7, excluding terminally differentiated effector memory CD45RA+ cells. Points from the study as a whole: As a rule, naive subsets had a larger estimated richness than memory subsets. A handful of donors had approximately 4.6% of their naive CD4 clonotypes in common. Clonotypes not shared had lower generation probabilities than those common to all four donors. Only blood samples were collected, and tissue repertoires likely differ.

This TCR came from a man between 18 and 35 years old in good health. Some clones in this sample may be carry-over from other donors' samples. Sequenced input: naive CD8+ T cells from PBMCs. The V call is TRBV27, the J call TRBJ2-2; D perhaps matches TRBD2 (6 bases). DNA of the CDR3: TGTGCCAGCAGTTGGAGGGACACCGGGGAGCTGTTTTTT. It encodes CASSWRDTGELFF.